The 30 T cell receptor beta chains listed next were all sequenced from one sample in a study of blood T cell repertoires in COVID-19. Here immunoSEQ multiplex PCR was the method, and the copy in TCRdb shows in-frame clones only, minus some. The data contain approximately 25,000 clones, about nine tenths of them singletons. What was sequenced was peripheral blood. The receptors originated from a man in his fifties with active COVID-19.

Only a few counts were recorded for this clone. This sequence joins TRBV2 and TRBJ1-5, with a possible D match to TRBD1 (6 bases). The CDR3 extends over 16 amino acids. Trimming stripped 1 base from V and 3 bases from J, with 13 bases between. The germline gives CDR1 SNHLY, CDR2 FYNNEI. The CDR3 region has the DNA TGTGCCAGCAGTGAAGAGCGGGGGCACCTCAATCAGCCCCAGCATTTT. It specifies CASSEERGHLNQPQHF.

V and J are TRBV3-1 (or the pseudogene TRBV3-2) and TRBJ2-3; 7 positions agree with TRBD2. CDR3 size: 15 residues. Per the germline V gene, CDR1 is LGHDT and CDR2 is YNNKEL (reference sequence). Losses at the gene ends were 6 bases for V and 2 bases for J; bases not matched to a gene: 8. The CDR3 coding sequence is TGTGCCAGCAGTCCCGGACTAGGACTCACAGATACGCAGTATTTT. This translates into CASSPGLGLTDTQYF.

In DNA form, the CDR3 reads TGTGCCAGCAGTTTTCAGGGAATGAACACTGAAGCTTTCTTT. As protein: CASSFQGMNTEAFF. This rearrangement joins TRBV27 to TRBJ1-1, with D tentatively TRBD1 (5 bases). CDR3 length: 14 amino acids. Germline V gives CDR1 MNHEY, CDR2 SMNVEV (reference sequence). Trimming left V 3 bases short and J 0 bases short, with 8 bases between.

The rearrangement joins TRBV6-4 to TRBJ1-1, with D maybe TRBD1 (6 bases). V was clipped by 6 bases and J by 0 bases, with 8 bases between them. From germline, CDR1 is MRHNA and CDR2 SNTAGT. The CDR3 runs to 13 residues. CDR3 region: CASSRTVNTEAFF. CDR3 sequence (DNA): TGTGCCAGCAGCCGGACAGTGAACACTGAAGCTTTCTTT.

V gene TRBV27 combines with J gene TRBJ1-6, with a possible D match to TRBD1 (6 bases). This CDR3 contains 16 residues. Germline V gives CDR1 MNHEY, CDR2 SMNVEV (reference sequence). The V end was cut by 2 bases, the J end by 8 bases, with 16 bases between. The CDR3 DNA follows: TGTGCCAGCAGTTTACTCTTGGTAGGGGGTGATTCACCCCTCCACTTT. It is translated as CASSLLLVGGDSPLHF.

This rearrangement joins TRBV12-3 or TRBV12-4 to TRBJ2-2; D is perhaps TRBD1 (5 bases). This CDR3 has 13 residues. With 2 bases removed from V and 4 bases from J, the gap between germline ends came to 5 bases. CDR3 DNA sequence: TGTGCCAGCAGTTTAAGGGGCACCGGGGAGCTGTTTTTT. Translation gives CASSLRGTGELFF.

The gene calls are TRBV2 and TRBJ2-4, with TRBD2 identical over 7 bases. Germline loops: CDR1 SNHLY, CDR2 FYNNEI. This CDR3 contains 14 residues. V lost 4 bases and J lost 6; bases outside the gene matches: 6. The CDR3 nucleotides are TGTGCCAGCAGTGTGGAGCGGGGATTAAACATTCAGTACTTC. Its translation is CASSVERGLNIQYF.

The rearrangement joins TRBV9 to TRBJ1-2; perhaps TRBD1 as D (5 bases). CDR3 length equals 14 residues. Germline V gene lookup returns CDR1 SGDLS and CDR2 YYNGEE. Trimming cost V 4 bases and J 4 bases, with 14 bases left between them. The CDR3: CASSPQDTLYGYTF. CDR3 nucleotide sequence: TGTGCCAGCAGCCCACAGGATACGCTCTATGGCTACACCTTC.

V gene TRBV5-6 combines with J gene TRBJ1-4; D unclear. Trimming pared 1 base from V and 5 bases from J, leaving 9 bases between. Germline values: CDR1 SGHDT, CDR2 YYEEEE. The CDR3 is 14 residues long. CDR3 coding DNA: TGTGCCAGCAGCTTGTGGCAGTTAAATGAAAAACTGTTTTTT. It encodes CASSLWQLNEKLFF.

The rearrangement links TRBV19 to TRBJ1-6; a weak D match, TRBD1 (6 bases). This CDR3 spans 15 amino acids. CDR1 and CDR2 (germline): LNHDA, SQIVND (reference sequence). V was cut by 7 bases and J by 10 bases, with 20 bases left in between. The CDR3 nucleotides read TGTGCCAGTACCGGGGGGTCAGGGGAGCGATCACCCCTCCACTTT. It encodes CASTGGSGERSPLHF.

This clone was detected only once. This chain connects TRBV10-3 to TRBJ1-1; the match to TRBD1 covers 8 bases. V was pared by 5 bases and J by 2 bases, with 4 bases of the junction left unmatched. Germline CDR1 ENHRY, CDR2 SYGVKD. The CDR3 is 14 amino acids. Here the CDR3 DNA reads TGTGCCATCAGTCGGACAGGGAGTAACACTGAAGCTTTCTTT. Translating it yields CAISRTGSNTEAFF.

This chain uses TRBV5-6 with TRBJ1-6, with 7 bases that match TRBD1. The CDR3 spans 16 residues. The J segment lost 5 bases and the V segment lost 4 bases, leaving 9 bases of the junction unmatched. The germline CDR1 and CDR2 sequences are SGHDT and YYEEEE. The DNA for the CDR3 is TGTGCCAGCAGCACCTTAGCCGGGACAGATAATTCACCCCTCCACTTT. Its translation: CASSTLAGTDNSPLHF.

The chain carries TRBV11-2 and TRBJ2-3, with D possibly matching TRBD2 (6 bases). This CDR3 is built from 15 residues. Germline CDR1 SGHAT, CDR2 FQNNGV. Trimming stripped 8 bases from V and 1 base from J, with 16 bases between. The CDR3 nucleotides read TGTGCCAGCTCCGGGAGTAGGTTTCGCACAGATACGCAGTATTTT. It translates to CASSGSRFRTDTQYF.

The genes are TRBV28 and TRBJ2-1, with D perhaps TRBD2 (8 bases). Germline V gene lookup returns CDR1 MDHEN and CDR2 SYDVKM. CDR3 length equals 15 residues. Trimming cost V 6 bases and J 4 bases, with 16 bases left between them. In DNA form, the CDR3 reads TGTGCCAGCAGCCCGGGAGGGACAGCATACAATGAGCAGTTCTTC. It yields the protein CASSPGGTAYNEQFF.

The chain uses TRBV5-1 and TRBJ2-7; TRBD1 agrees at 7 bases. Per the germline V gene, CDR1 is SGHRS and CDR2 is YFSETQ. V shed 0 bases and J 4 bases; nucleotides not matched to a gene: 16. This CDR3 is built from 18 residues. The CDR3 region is CASSLGVRQGVFQYEQYF. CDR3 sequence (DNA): TGCGCCAGCAGCTTGGGGGTCCGACAGGGTGTTTTCCAATACGAGCAGTACTTC.

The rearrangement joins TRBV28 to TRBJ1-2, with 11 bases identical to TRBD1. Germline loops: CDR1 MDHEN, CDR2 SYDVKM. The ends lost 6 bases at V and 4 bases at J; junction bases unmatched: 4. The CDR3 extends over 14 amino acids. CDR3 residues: CASSLGTGGYGYTF. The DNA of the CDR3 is TGTGCCAGCAGCCTAGGGACAGGGGGCTATGGCTACACCTTC.

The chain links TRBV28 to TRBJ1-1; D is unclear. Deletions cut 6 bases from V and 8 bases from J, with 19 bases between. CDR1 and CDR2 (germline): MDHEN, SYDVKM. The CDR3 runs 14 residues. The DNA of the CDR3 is TGTGCCAGCAGAACCCCCGGCAGTCCTAGGGAAGCTTTCTTT. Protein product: CASRTPGSPREAFF.

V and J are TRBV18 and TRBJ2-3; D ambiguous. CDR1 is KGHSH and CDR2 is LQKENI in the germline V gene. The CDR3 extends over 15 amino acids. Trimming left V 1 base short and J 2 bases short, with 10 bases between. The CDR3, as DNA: TGTGCCAGCTCACCACGGCGGATAGACACAGATACGCAGTATTTT. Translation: CASSPRRIDTDTQYF.

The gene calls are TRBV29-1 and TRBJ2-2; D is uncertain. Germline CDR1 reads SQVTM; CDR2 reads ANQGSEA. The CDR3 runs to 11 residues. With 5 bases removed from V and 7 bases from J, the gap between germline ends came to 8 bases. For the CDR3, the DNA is TGCAGCGTTCAAAGCCGCGGGGAGCTGTTTTTT. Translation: CSVQSRGELFF.

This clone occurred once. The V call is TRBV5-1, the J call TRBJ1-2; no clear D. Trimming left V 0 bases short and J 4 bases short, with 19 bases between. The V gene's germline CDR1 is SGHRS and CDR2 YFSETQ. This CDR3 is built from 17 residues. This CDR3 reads CASSLERGLYMGYGYTF. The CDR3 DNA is TGCGCCAGCAGCTTGGAACGGGGTTTGTACATGGGCTATGGCTACACCTTC.

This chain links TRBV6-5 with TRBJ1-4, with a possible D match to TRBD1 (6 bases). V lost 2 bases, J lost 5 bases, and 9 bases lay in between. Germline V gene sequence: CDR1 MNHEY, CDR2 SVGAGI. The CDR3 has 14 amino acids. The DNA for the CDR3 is TGTGCCAGCAGTTACACCACAGGGAATGAAAAACTGTTTTTT. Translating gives CASSYTTGNEKLFF.

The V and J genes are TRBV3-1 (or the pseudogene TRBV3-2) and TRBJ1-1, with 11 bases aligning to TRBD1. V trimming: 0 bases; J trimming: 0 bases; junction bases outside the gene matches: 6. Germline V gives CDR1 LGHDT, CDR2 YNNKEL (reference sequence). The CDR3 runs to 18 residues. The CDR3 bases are TGTGCCAGCAGCCAAGAGACCGGGACAGGGGGATTGAACACTGAAGCTTTCTTT. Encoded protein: CASSQETGTGGLNTEAFF.

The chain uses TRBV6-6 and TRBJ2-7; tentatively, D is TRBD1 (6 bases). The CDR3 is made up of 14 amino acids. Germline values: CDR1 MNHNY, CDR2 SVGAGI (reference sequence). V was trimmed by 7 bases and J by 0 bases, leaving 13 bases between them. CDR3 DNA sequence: TGTGCCAGCAATCCCGGGACATTCTCCTACGAGCAGTACTTC. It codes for CASNPGTFSYEQYF.

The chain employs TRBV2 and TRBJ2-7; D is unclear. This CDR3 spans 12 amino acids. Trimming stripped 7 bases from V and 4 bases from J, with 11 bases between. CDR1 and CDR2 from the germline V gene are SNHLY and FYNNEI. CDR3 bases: TGTGCCAGCACAGGATTCGGTTACGAGCAGTACTTC. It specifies CASTGFGYEQYF.

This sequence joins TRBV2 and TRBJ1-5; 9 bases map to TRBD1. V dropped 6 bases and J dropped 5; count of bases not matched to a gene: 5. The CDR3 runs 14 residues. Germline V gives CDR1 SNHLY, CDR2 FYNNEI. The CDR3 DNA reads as TGTGCCAGCAGGACAGGGGGACGGGATCAGCCCCAGCATTTT. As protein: CASRTGGRDQPQHF.

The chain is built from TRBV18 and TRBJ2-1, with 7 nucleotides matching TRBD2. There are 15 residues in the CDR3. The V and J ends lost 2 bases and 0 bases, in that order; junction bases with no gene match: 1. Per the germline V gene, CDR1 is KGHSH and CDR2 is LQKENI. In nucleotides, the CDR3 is TGTGCCAGCTCACCATCGGGGGGCTCCTACAATGAGCAGTTCTTC. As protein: CASSPSGGSYNEQFF. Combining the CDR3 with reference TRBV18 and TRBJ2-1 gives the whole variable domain NAGVMQNPRHLVRRRGQEARLRCSPMKGHSHVYWYRQLPEEGLKFMVYLQKENIIDESGMPKERFSAEFPKEGPSILRIQQVVRGDSAAYFCASSPSGGSYNEQFFGPGTRLTVL.

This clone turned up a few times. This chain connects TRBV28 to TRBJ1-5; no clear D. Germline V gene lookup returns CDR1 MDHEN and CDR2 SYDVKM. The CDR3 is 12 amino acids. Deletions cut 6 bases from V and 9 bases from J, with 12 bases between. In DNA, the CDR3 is TGTGCCAGCAGCCTACTGCGGGGGCCCCAGCATTTT. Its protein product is CASSLLRGPQHF.

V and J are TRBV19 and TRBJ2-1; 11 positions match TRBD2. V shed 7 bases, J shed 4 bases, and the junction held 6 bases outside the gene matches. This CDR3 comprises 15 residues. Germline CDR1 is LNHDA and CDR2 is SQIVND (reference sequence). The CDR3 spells CASTPGLAAYNEQFF. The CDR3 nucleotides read TGTGCCAGTACCCCGGGACTAGCGGCTTACAATGAGCAGTTCTTC.

CDR3 DNA sequence: TGTGCCAGCAGTTTCCATGACAGGGACAATTCACCCCTCCACTTT. It encodes CASSFHDRDNSPLHF. The chain recombines TRBV28 with TRBJ1-6; TRBD1 aligns across 7 bases. The CDR3 runs to 15 residues. The germline V gene encodes CDR1 MDHEN and CDR2 SYDVKM. V trimming: 3 bases; J trimming: 7 bases; junction bases outside the gene matches: 6.

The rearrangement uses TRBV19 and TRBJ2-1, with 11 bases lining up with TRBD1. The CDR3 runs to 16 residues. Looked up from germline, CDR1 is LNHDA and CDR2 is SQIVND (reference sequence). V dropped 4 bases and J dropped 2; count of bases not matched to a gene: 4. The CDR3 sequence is CASSTTGQGAYNEQFF. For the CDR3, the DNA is TGTGCCAGTAGTACCACGGGACAGGGGGCCTACAATGAGCAGTTCTTC.